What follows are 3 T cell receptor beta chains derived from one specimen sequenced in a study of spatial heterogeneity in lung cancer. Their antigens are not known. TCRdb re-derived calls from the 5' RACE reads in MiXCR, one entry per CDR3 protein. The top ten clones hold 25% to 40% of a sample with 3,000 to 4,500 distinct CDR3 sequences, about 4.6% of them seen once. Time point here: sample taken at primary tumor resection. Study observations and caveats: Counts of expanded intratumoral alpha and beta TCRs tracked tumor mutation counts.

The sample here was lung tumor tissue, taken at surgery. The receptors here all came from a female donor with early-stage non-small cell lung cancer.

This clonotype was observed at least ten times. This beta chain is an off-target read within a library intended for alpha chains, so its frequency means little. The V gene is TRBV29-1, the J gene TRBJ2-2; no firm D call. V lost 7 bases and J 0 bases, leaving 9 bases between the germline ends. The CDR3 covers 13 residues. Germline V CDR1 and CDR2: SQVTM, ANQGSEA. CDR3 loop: CSGQFSNTGELFF. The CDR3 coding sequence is TGCAGCGGACAATTTTCGAACACCGGGGAGCTGTTTTTT.

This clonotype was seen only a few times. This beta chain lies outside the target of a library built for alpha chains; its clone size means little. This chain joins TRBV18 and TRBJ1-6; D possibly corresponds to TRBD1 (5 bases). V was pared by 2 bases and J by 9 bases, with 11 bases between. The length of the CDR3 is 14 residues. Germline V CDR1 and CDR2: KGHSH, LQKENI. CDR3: CASSPVRGGSPLHF. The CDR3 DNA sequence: TGTGCCAGCTCACCAGTAAGGGGAGGTTCACCCCTCCACTTT. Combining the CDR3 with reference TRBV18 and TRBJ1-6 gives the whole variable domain NAGVMQNPRHLVRRRGQEARLRCSPMKGHSHVYWYRQLPEEGLKFMVYLQKENIIDESGMPKERFSAEFPKEGPSILRIQQVVRGDSAAYFCASSPVRGGSPLHFGNGTRLTVT.

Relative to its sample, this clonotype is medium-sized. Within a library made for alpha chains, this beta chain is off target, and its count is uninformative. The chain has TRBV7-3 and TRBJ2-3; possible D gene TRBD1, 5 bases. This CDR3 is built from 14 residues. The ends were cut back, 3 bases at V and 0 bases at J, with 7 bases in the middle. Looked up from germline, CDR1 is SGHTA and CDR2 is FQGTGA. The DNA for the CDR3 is TGTGCCAGCAGCTTGACAGCCAGCACAGATACGCAGTATTTT. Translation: CASSLTASTDTQYF.